These 7 T cell receptor beta chains came from one sample sequenced in a study of cytomegalovirus exposure and HLA in healthy donors. In the PCR, 60 Vbeta and 13 Jbeta primers were used. Sequenced by immunoSEQ multiplex PCR; TCRdb stores in-frame clones only, minus some. The sample yields about 150,000 clones, roughly 84% seen once. The sample taken for sequencing was PBMCs. These receptors were obtained from a man aged 25-45 years in good health and CMV-seropositive.

The V call is TRBV7-3, the J call TRBJ2-1, with 7 positions matching TRBD2. V dropped 0 bases and J dropped 8; count of bases not matched to a gene: 10. The germline CDR1 and CDR2 sequences are SGHTA and FQGTGA. The CDR3 runs to 16 residues. DNA of the CDR3: TGTGCCAGCAGCTTAACGAGGGAGGGAGGAAGGTATGAGCAGTTCTTC. Protein product: CASSLTREGGRYEQFF.

The genes are TRBV7-3 and TRBJ2-2; 10 nucleotides agree with TRBD2. V lost 4 bases, J lost 5 bases, and 7 bases stayed unmatched. The CDR3 consists of 16 residues. Germline values: CDR1 SGHTA, CDR2 FQGTGA. The CDR3 DNA reads as TGTGCCAGCAGCTACTCCGGGACTAGCGAGACCGGGGAGCTGTTTTTT. It translates to CASSYSGTSETGELFF.

The genes are TRBV2 and TRBJ2-7, with 10 bases fitting TRBD1. The ends lost 4 bases at V and 5 bases at J; junction bases unmatched: 5. There are 14 residues in the CDR3. The germline gives CDR1 SNHLY, CDR2 FYNNEI. The CDR3 sequence is CASSADRGLDEQYF. DNA of the CDR3: TGTGCCAGCAGTGCCGACAGGGGGCTCGACGAGCAGTACTTC.

V is TRBV27 and J is TRBJ2-2, with 10 bases fitting TRBD2. This CDR3 has 16 residues. CDR1 MNHEY and CDR2 SMNVEV come from the germline V gene (reference sequence). Trimming removed 6 bases from V and 3 bases from J; junction bases left unmatched: 7. DNA of the CDR3: TGTGCCAGCAGCGAGTTACTAGCGGGATACACCGGGGAGCTGTTTTTT. As protein: CASSELLAGYTGELFF.

The chain joins TRBV7-2 to TRBJ2-1, with D tentatively TRBD2 (5 bases). V lost 5 bases and J lost 3, with 11 bases in between. CDR1 and CDR2 from the germline V gene are SGHTA and FQGNSA. CDR3 size: 14 residues. CDR3 in amino acids: CASSPQTNYNEQFF. CDR3 sequence (DNA): TGTGCCAGCAGCCCTCAGACTAACTACAATGAGCAGTTCTTC.

The gene calls are TRBV19 and TRBJ2-7; 8 bases align to TRBD1. CDR1 and CDR2 (germline): LNHDA, SQIVND (reference sequence). CDR3 length: 13 amino acids. Trimming cost V 5 bases and J 4 bases; bases outside gene matches: 4. The CDR3 DNA reads TGTGCCAGTAGTCGACAGGGGTTTTACGAGCAGTACTTC. This gives the protein CASSRQGFYEQYF.

This clone occurred once. The genes are TRBV7-8 and TRBJ2-5; 9 nucleotides match TRBD1. Looked up from germline, CDR1 is SGHVS and CDR2 is FQNEAQ. Unmatched junction bases numbered 4, after V lost 2 bases and J lost 6 bases. The length of the CDR3 is 14 residues. CDR3: CASSLLQGAKTQYF. The CDR3 DNA reads TGTGCCAGCAGCTTATTACAGGGGGCAAAGACCCAGTACTTC.